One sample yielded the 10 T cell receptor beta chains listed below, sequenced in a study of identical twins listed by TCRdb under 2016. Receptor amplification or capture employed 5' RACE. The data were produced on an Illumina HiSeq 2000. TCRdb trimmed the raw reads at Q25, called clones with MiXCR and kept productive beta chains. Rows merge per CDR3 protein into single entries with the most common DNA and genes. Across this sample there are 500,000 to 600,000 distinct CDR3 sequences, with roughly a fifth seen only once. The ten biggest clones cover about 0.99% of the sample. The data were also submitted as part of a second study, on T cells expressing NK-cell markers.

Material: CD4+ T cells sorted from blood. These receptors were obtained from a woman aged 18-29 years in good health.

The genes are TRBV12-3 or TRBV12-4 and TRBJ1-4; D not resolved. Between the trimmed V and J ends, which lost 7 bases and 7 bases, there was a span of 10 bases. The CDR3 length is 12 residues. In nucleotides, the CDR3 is TGTGCCAGCACTACAGTAGCTGAAAAACTGTTTTTT. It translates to CASTTVAEKLFF.

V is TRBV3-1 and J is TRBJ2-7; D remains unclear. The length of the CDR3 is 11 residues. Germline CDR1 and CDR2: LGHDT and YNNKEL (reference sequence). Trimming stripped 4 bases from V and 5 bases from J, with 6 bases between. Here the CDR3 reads CASSLMDEQYF. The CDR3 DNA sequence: TGTGCCAGCAGCCTTATGGACGAGCAGTACTTC.

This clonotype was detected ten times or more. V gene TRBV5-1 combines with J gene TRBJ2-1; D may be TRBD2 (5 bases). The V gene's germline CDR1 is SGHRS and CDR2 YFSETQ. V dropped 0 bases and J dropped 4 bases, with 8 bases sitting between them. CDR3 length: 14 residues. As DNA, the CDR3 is TGCGCCAGCAGCTTGGCCCTAGCTTACAATGAGCAGTTCTTC. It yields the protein CASSLALAYNEQFF.

CDR3 in DNA: TGCGCCAGCAGCAGCTACAGGGGGTCATCCGAGCAGTACTTC. It yields the protein CASSSYRGSSEQYF. This chain connects TRBV5-1 to TRBJ2-7; 8 positions match TRBD1. The ends lost 4 bases at V and 6 bases at J; junction bases unmatched: 9. This CDR3 is built from 14 residues. Germline V gene sequence: CDR1 SGHRS, CDR2 YFSETQ.

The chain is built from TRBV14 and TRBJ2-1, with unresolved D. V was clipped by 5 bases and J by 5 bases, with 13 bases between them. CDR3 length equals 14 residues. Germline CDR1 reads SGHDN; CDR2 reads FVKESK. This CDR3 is CASSLPNPHNEQFF. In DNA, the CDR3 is TGTGCCAGCAGCTTACCTAACCCTCACAATGAGCAGTTCTTC.

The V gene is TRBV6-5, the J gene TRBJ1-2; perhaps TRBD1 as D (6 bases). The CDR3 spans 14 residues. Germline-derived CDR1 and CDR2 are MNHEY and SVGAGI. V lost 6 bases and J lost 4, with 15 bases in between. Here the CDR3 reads CASRYGQGIYGYTF. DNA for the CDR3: TGTGCCAGCAGATACGGTCAGGGGATCTATGGCTACACCTTC.

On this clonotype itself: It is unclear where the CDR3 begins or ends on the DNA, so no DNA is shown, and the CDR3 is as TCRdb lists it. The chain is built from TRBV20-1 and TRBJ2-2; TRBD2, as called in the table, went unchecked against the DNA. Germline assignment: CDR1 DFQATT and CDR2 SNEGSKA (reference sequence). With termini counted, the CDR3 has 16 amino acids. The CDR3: CSAREPRKRLNKSCFF.

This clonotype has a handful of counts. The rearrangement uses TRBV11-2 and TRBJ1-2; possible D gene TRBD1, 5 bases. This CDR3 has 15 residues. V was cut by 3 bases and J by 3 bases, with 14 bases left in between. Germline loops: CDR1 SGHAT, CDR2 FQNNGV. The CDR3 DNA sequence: TGTGCCAGCAGCTTCCGGTCGGGGGAAGACTATGGCTACACCTTC. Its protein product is CASSFRSGEDYGYTF.

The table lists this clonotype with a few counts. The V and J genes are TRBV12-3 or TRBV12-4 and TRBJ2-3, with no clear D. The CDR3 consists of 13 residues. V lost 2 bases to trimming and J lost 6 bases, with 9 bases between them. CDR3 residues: CASSLNRMDTQYF. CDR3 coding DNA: TGTGCCAGCAGTTTAAATAGAATGGATACGCAGTATTTT.

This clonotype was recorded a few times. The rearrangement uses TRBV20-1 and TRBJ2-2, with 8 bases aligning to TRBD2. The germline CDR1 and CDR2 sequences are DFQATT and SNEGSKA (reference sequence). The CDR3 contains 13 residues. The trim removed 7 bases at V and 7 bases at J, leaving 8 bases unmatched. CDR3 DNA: TGCAGTGTACTGGTAGCGGGAATCGGGGAGCTGTTTTTT. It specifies CSVLVAGIGELFF.